The subject of this entry is one T cell receptor (beta chain). Germline V gene sequence: CDR1 MNHNS, CDR2 SASEGT. This CDR3 contains 14 residues. V lost 3 bases and J lost 0, with 5 bases in between. The source of the sample is a study of blood T cell repertoires in COVID-19. Assay: immunoSEQ multiplex PCR; the TCRdb copy retains only in-frame clones and omits some. The table records around 380,000 clones, about 89% of them present only once. Cohort allocation depended upon clinical history that participants reported. The sequence was collected from a young man who had recovered from COVID-19. V is TRBV6-1 and J is TRBJ1-4; D unresolved. Sequences were obtained from PBMCs or T cells enriched from blood (not recorded which). In DNA form, the CDR3 reads TGTGCCAGCAGTGACGTGTCAACTAATGAAAAACTGTTTTTT. Protein: CASSDVSTNEKLFF.